This TCR beta chain was retrieved from a study of T cell responses to AZD1222 COVID-19 vaccine. General study results and limits: White British people made up most donors, females outnumbered males, and clonal diversity was possibly underestimated. Seropositive at baseline were only a handful of AZD1222 recipients.

This clone was seen just once. Its specificity is not known. Profiled with immunoSEQ multiplex PCR; TCRdb holds only in-frame clones, not every one. The table shows under 200,000 clones, with about 91% occurring only once. Trimming took 3 bases from V and 4 from J, leaving 7 bases between them. The CDR3 is made up of 13 amino acids. Germline V gene lookup returns CDR1 SEHNR and CDR2 FQNEAQ (reference sequence). The material sequenced was peripheral blood, taken 28 days after the second AZD1222 dose. V and J are TRBV7-9 and TRBJ1-3; the D is unclear. The TCR originated in an adult who received the AZD1222 COVID-19 vaccine. In DNA, the CDR3 is TGTGCCAGCAGCTTCGGTCCGGGAAACACCATATATTTT. Its protein product is CASSFGPGNTIYF.